This TCR beta chain was retrieved from a study of cytomegalovirus exposure and HLA in healthy donors. Trimming cost V 5 bases and J 9 bases, with 20 bases left between them. Germline V gene sequence: CDR1 SGHTA, CDR2 FQGNSA. This CDR3 has 15 amino acids. As to this clone: As yet, its antigen is unknown.

PCR amplification relied on 60 Vbeta primers (plus 13 Jbeta primers). Sequenced by immunoSEQ multiplex PCR; TCRdb stores in-frame clones only, minus some. The data contain roughly 200,000 clones, about three quarters of them singletons. Samples came from healthy bone marrow donors. Whole-study findings and limits: Because they were indistinguishable, some V segments, including TRBV6-2 and TRBV6-3, were excluded. Most of the CMV-associated TCR beta chains (in a later analysis) appeared to be HLA-restricted.

The sequence was obtained from a woman aged 60 to 75 in good health and CMV-seropositive. Material for sequencing was PBMCs. The chain combines TRBV7-2 with TRBJ2-1; weak D call: TRBD2 (7 bases). In nucleotides, the CDR3 is TGTGCCAGCAGCCCGAGGGCGGTAGGGGGGGTTGAGCAGTTCTTC. This encodes CASSPRAVGGVEQFF.